This T cell receptor beta chain was retrieved from a study of Graves' ophthalmopathy and Graves' hyperthyroidism. As the template, RNA transcripts were used to amplify TCR beta CDR3 regions. First-round RT-PCR relied on HTBI primers, and a second-round multiplex PCR came next. TCRdb redid the calling of the multiplex PCR reads with MiXCR, one entry per CDR3 protein. The sample records approximately 1.2 million distinct CDR3 sequences, less than 45% being singletons. Study findings and constraints: As the model predicted ophthalmopathy progression, it achieved a sensitivity of 70.59% and a specificity of about 72%. Blood also carried most expanded thyroid clonotypes exceeding 0.001 frequency. Built on 13 signatures, a model told ophthalmopathy apart from stable hyperthyroidism with about 90% sensitivity and over 80% specificity.

Concerning this clonotype itself: As yet, its antigen is unknown. A much bigger clone sits one base away, suggesting this may be a read error.

Sequencing was carried out using peripheral blood or thyroid tissue (not recorded which). This receptor was identified in an adult man with Graves' hyperthyroidism.

The CDR3 sequence is CASSLLDEEAQYF. The DNA of the CDR3 is TGTGCCAGCAGCTTACTGGATGAAGAGGCCCAGTACTTC. This chain links TRBV7-3 with TRBJ2-5, with D unresolved. The CDR3 spans 13 residues. CDR1 is SGHTA, CDR2 FQGTGA, per germline.